Presented here are 10 T cell receptor beta chains from one specimen sequenced in a study of T cells in Graves' hyperthyroidism and ophthalmopathy. The investigators amplified TCR beta CDR3 regions from RNA transcripts. Carried out on the TCR CDR3, a first-round RT-PCR used the HTBI primer set. From the multiplex PCR reads, TCRdb called clonotypes with MiXCR, one entry per CDR3 protein. In the table there are about 600,000 distinct CDR3 sequences, more than 13% of which are singletons. Sequences were obtained from blood. These receptor sequences come from a woman younger than 35 with Graves' ophthalmopathy.

The J gene is TRBJ2-7, the V gene TRBV30; TRBD2 aligns across 11 bases. V shed 1 base and J 3 bases; nucleotides not matched to a gene: 2. There are 14 residues in the CDR3. Germline assignment: CDR1 GTSNPN and CDR2 SVGIG (reference sequence). The CDR3 region is CAWSDTSGSYEQYF. The CDR3 DNA sequence: TGTGCCTGGAGTGACACTAGCGGGAGCTACGAGCAGTACTTC.

This clonotype has only a few counts. The CDR3 bases are TGTGCCAGTAGCCACGACTCACTCTCCTACGAGCAGTACTTC. This codes for CASSHDSLSYEQYF. The V gene is TRBV19, the J gene TRBJ2-7, with D uncertain. Germline assignment: CDR1 LNHDA and CDR2 SQIVND (reference sequence). V was pared by 6 bases and J by 0 bases, with 12 bases between. The CDR3 consists of 14 residues.

This chain uses TRBV30 with TRBJ2-5, with D tentatively TRBD1 (5 bases). Germline V CDR1 and CDR2: GTSNPN, SVGIG (reference sequence). Trimming shortened V by 1 base and J by 4 bases, and 10 bases separated the two germline ends. There are 13 residues in the CDR3. The CDR3, as DNA: TGTGCCTGGAGTGCAGGGCAGAGAGAGACCCAGTACTTC. Translated: CAWSAGQRETQYF. Drawing the rest from reference TRBV30 and TRBJ2-5, the complete variable domain is SQTIHQWPATLVQPVGSPLSLECTVEGTSNPNLYWYRQAAGRGLQLLFYSVGIGQISSEVPQNLSASRPQDRQFILSSKKLLLSDSGFYLCAWSAGQRETQYFGPGTRLLVL.

At least ten counts were recorded for this clonotype. This chain links TRBV11-3 with TRBJ1-1; no firm D call. Trimming shortened V by 1 base and J by 3 bases, and 9 bases separated the two germline ends. The CDR3 length is 14 residues. CDR1 is SGHNT, CDR2 YENEEA, per germline. CDR3 region: CASSLALWDTEAFF. CDR3 bases: TGTGCCAGCAGCTTAGCCCTATGGGACACTGAAGCTTTCTTT.

This clonotype was seen only a few times. CDR3 in amino acids: CAITPRAHGDSPLHF. The CDR3 DNA reads TGTGCCATTACGCCTCGGGCCCACGGGGATTCACCCCTCCACTTT. The rearrangement links TRBV7-2 to TRBJ1-6; D unresolved. V gave up 10 bases and J gave up 8 bases, with 21 bases separating them. The CDR3 loop spans 15 amino acids. CDR1 and CDR2 from the germline V gene are SGHTA and FQGNSA.

This clonotype was counted at least ten times. V is TRBV7-2 and J is TRBJ2-5; 10 bases are shared with TRBD2. This CDR3 spans 16 amino acids. Trimming took 1 base from V and 4 from J; bases not matched to a gene: 6. CDR1 and CDR2 from the germline V gene are SGHTA and FQGNSA. CDR3 DNA sequence: TGTGCCAGCAGCTTAGTGGCAGCGGGAGGGTCAGAGACCCAGTACTTC. It codes for CASSLVAAGGSETQYF.

This clonotype has only a few counts. The V call is TRBV3-1, the J call TRBJ2-7; 11 nucleotides line up with TRBD1. The junction had 5 bases not matched to a gene; V was cut back by 1 base and J by 3 bases. The CDR3 length is 16 residues. The germline CDR1 and CDR2 sequences are LGHDT and YNNKEL (reference sequence). For the CDR3, the DNA is TGTGCCAGCAGCCAAGGAACCGGGACAGGGGGCTACGAGCAGTACTTC. This translates into CASSQGTGTGGYEQYF.

This clonotype appeared many times. V usage is TRBV7-3 and J usage is TRBJ2-1, with D uncertain. The germline V gene has CDR1 SGHTA and CDR2 FQGTGA. V lost 5 bases and J lost 6, with 14 bases in between. This CDR3 region has 14 residues. The chain's CDR3 is CASSRRTESNEQFF. CDR3 bases: TGTGCCAGCAGCCGGCGGACCGAAAGCAATGAGCAGTTCTTC.

This clonotype was seen a few times. The V and J genes are TRBV9 and TRBJ2-7; tentatively, D is TRBD1 (5 bases). Germline V lookup: CDR1 SGDLS, CDR2 YYNGEE. Trimming removed 3 bases from V and 3 bases from J, with 7 bases in between. The CDR3 is 12 amino acids. The CDR3: CASSDDSYEQYF. DNA of the CDR3: TGTGCCAGCAGCGACGACAGCTACGAGCAGTACTTC. Looking up the rest from reference TRBV9 and TRBJ2-7 gives the full variable domain: DSGVTQTPKHLITATGQRVTLRCSPRSGDLSVYWYQQSLDQGLQFLIQYYNGEERAKGNILERFSAQQFPDLHSELNLSSLELGDSALYFCASSDDSYEQYFGPGTRLTVT.

This clonotype was seen ten or more times. The chain combines TRBV30 with TRBJ2-2; D is perhaps TRBD2 (6 bases). The V gene lost 0 bases and the J gene lost 4 bases, with 12 bases spanning the gap. The length of the CDR3 is 15 residues. CDR1 and CDR2 (germline): GTSNPN, SVGIG (reference sequence). The DNA for the CDR3 is TGTGCCTGGAGTGTACGGGGACTTTCCACCGGGGAGCTGTTTTTT. Translation gives CAWSVRGLSTGELFF.